Listed here is a single TCR beta chain. The sample is drawn from a study of metastatic and nonmetastatic thyroid tumors. Overall study context: Repertoires were compared across blood and tumor or nodule tissue from malignant and benign thyroid patients.

Trimming removed 3 bases from V and 3 bases from J, with 11 bases in between. The CDR3 has 14 amino acids. CDR1 is LNHNV and CDR2 is YYDKDF in the germline V gene (reference sequence). Until they underwent thyroid surgery, no patient had received any treatment. Original methodology: The study's classifier, a distant-metastasis tool for papillary thyroid cancer, was built using CDR3 differences across clinicopathological groups. TCRdb re-called the PCR reads through MiXCR. These V and J calls are TCRdb output, not the study's own analysis. The top ten hold around two fifths of the sample, which has around 29,000 clones, 20% to 25% seen once.

The rearrangement uses TRBV15 and TRBJ1-1; D ambiguous. The receptor comes from a female donor with papillary thyroid cancer or a benign thyroid nodule (not recorded which). Some clones in this sample may be carry-over from other donors' samples. Sequenced sample: blood. CDR3 bases: TGTGCCACCAGCAGCCTGGTTGGGTACACTGAAGCTTTCTTT. Encoded protein: CATSSLVGYTEAFF. The variable domain in full, completed from reference TRBV15 and TRBJ1-1, reads DAMVIQNPRYQVTQFGKPVTLSCSQTLNHNVMYWYQQKSSQAPKLLFHYYDKDFNNEADTPDNFQSRRPNTSFCFLDIRSPGLGDTAMYLCATSSLVGYTEAFFGQGTRLTVV.